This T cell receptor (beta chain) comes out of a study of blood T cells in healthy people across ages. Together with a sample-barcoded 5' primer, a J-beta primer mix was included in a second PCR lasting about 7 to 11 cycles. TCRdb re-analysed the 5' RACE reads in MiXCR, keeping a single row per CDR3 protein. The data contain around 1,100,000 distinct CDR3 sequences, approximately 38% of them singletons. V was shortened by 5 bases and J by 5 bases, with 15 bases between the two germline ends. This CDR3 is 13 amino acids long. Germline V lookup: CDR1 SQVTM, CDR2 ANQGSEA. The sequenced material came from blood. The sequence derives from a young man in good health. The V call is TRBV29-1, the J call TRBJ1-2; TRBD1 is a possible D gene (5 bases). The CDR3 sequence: CSVNAGERYGYTF. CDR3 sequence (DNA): TGCAGCGTTAATGCGGGGGAAAGGTATGGCTACACCTTC.